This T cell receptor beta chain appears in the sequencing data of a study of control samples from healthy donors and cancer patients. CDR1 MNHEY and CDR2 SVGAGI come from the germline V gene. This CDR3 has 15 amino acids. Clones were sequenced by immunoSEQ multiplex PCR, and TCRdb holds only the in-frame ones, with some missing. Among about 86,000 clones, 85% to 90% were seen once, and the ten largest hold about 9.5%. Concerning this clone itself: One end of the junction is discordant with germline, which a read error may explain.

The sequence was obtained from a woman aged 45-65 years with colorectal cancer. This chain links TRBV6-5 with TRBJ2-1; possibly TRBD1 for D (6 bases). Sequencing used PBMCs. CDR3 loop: CVSHQGQGLYNEQFF. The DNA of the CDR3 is TGTGTCAGCCACCAGGGGCAGGGATTATACAATGAGCAGTTCTTC.